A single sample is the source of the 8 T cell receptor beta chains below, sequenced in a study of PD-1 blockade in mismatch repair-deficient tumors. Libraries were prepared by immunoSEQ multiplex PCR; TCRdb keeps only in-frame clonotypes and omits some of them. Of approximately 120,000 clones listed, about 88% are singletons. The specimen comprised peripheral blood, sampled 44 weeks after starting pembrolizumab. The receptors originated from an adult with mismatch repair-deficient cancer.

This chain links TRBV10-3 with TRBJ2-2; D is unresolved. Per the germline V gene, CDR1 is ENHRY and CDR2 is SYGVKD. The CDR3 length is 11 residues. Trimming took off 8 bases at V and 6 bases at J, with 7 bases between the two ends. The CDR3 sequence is CAIAEAGELFF. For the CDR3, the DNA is TGTGCCATCGCCGAGGCCGGGGAGCTGTTTTTT.

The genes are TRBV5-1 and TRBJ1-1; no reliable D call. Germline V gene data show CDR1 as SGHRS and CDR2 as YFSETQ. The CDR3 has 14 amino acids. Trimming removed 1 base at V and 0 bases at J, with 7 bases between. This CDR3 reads CASSLLRLNTEAFF. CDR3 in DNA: TGCGCCAGCAGCTTGCTCAGACTGAACACTGAAGCTTTCTTT.

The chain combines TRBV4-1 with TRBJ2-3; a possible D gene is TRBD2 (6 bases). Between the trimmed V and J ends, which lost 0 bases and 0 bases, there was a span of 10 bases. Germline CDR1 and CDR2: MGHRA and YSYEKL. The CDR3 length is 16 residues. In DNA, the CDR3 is TGCGCCAGCAGCCAAGATACTAGCCTTAGCACAGATACGCAGTATTTT. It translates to CASSQDTSLSTDTQYF.

CDR3 amino acids: CASSIRQQETQYF. The DNA for the CDR3 is TGTGCCAGTAGTATCCGACAGCAAGAGACCCAGTACTTC. The chain recombines TRBV19 with TRBJ2-5; maybe TRBD1 (5 bases). CDR3 length: 13 residues. Germline values: CDR1 LNHDA, CDR2 SQIVND (reference sequence). Trimming removed 3 bases from V and 2 bases from J, with 7 bases in between. Full variable domain (missing parts from reference TRBV19 and TRBJ2-5): DGGITQSPKYLFRKEGQNVTLSCEQNLNHDAMYWYRQDPGQGLRLIYYSQIVNDFQKGDIAEGYSVSREKKESFPLTVTSAQKNPTAFYLCASSIRQQETQYFGPGTRLLVL.

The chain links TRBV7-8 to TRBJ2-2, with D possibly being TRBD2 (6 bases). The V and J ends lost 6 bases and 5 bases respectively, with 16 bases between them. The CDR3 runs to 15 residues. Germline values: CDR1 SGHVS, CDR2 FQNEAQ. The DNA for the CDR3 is TGTGCCAGCAGTCCCCTCCCGGGGGTTACCGGGGAGCTGTTTTTT. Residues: CASSPLPGVTGELFF.

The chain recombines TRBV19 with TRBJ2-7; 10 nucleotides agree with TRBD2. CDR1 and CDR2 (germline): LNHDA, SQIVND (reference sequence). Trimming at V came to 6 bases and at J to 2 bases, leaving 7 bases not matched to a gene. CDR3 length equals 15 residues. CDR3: CASSPSSGSTYEQYF. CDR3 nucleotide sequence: TGTGCCAGTAGCCCATCTAGCGGGAGCACCTACGAGCAGTACTTC.

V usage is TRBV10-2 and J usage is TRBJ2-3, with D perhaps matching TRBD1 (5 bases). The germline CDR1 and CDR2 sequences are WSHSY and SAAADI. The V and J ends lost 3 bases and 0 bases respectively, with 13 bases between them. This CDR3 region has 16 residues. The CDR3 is CASSDIQGGSTDTQYF. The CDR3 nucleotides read TGCGCCAGCAGTGACATCCAGGGTGGAAGCACAGATACGCAGTATTTT.

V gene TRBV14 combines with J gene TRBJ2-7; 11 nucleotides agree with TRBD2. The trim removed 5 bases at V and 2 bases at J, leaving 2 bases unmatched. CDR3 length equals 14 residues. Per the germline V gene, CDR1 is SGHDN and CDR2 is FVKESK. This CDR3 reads CASSRLAGPYEQYF. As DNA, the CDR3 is TGTGCCAGCAGCAGACTAGCGGGACCCTACGAGCAGTACTTC. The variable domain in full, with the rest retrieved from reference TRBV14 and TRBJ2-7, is EAGVTQFPSHSVIEKGQTVTLRCDPISGHDNLYWYRRVMGKEIKFLLHFVKESKQDESGMPNNRFLAERTGGTYSTLKVQPAELEDSGVYFCASSRLAGPYEQYFGPGTRLTVT.